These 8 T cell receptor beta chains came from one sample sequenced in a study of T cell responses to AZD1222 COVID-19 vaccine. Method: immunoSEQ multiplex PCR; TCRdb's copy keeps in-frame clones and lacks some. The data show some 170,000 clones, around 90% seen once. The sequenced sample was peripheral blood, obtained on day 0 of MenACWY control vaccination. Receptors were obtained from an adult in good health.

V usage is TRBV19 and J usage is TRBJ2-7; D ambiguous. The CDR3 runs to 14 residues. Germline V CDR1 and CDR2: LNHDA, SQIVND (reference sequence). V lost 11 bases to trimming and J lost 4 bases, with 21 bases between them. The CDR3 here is CASSPGQHAYEQYF. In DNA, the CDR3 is TGTGCCTCCTCCCCCGGGCAGCACGCTTACGAGCAGTACTTC.

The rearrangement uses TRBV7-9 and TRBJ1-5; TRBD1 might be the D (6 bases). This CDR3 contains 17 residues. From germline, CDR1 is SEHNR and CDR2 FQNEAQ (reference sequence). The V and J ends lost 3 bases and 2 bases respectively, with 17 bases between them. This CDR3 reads CASSFHQGHYGNQPQHF. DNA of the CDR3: TGTGCCAGCAGCTTCCATCAGGGGCACTACGGCAATCAGCCCCAGCATTTT.

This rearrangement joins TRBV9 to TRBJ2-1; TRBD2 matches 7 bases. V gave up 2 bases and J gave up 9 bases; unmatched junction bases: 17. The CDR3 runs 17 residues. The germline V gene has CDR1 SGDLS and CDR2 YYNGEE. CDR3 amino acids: CASSVFQGGLPGGEQFF. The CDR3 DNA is TGTGCCAGCAGCGTCTTCCAGGGAGGGCTTCCCGGGGGTGAGCAGTTCTTC.

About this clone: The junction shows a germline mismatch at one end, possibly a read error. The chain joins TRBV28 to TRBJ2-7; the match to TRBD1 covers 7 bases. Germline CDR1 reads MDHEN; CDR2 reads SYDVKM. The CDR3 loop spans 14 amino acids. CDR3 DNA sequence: TGTGCCAGCAGTTTCGGGACAGCTTCCTACGAGCGGTACTTC. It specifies CASSFGTASYERYF.

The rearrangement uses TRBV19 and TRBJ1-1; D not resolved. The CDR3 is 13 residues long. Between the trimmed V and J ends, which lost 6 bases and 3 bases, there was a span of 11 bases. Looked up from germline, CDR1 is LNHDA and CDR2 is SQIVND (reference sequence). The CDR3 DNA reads TGTGCCAGTAGCAATACTATCGACACTGAAGCTTTCTTT. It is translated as CASSNTIDTEAFF.

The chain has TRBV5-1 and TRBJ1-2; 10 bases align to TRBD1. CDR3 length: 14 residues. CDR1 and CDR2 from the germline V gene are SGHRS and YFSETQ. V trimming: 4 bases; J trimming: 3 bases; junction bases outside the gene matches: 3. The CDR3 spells CASSDRGRDYGYTF. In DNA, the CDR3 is TGCGCCAGCAGCGACAGGGGGCGCGACTATGGCTACACCTTC.

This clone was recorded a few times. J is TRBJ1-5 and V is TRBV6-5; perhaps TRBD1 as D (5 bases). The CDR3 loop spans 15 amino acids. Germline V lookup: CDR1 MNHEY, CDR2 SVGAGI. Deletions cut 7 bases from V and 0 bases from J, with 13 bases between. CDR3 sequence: CASKLDNHSNQPQHF. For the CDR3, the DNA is TGTGCCAGCAAATTGGACAATCATAGCAATCAGCCCCAGCATTTT.

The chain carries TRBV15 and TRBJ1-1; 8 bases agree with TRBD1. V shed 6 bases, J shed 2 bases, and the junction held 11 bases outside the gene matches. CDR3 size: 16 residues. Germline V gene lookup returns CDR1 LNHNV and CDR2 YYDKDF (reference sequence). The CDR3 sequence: CATSTGTGTGNTEAFF. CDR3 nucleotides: TGTGCCACCAGTACCGGGACAGGAACTGGCAACACTGAAGCTTTCTTT.